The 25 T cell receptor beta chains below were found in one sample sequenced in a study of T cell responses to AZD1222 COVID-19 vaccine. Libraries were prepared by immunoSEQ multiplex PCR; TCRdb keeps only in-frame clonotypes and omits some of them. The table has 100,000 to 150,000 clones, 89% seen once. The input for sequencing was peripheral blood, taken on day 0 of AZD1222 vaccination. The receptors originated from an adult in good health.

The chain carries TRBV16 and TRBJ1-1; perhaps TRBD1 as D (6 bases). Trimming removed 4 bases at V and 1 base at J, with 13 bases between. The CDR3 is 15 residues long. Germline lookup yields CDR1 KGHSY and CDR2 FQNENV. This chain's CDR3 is CASSPGGGENTEAFF. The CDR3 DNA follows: TGTGCCAGCAGCCCCGGAGGGGGGGAGAACACTGAAGCTTTCTTT.

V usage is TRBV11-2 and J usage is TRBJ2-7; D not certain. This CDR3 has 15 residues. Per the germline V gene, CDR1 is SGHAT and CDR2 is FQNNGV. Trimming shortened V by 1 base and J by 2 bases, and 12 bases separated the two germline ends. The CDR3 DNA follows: TGTGCCAGCAGCTTAGCCCCGGCGGAACCCTACGAGCAGTACTTC. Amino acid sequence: CASSLAPAEPYEQYF. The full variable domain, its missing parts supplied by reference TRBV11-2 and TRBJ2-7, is EAGVAQSPRYKIIEKRQSVAFWCNPISGHATLYWYQQILGQGPKLLIQFQNNGVVDDSQLPKDRFSAERLKGVDSTLKIQPAKLEDSAVYLCASSLAPAEPYEQYFGPGTRLTVT.

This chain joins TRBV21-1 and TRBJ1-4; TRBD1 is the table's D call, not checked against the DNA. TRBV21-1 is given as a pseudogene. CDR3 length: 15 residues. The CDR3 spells CASRSDTPRREKLFF. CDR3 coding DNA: TGTGCCAGCAGATCGGACACCCCCAGACGTGAAAAACTGTTTTTT.

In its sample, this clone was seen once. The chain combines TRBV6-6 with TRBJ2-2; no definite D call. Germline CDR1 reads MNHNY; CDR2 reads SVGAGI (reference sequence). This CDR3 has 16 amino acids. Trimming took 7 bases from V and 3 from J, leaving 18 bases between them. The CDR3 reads CASKPRGGLDTGELFF. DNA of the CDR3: TGTGCCAGCAAACCTCGTGGTGGGTTGGACACCGGGGAGCTGTTTTTT.

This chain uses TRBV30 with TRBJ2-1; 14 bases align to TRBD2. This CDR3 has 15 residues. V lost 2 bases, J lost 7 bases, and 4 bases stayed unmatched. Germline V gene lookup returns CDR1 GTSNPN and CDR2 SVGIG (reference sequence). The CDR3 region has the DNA TGTGCCTGGAGTACGGGACTAGCGGGAGAGAATGAGCAGTTCTTC. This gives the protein CAWSTGLAGENEQFF.

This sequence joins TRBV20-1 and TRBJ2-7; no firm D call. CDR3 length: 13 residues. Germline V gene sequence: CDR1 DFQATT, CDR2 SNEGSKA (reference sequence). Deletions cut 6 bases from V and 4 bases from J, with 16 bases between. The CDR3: CSASRIPSYEQYF. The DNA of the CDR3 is TGCAGTGCCAGTAGAATCCCCTCTTACGAGCAGTACTTC.

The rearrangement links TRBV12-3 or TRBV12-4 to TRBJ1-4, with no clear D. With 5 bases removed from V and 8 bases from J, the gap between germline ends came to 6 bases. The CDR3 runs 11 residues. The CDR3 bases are TGTGCCAGCAGTACCCGAGAAAAACTGTTTTTT. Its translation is CASSTREKLFF.

In DNA, the CDR3 is TGTGCCTGGAGCCTAATGAGGACAGGGGGCGCAGCAGATACGCAGTATTTT. Protein product: CAWSLMRTGGAADTQYF. This rearrangement joins TRBV30 to TRBJ2-3, with TRBD1 identical over 11 bases. The CDR3 is 17 residues long. Germline assignment: CDR1 GTSNPN and CDR2 SVGIG (reference sequence). V shed 3 bases and J 4 bases; nucleotides not matched to a gene: 12.

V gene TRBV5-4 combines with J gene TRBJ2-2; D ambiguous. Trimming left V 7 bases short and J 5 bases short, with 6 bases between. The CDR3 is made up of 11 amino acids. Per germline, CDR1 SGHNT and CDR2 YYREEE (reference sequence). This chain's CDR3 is CASRSTGELFF. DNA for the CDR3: TGTGCCAGCCGAAGTACCGGGGAGCTGTTTTTT.

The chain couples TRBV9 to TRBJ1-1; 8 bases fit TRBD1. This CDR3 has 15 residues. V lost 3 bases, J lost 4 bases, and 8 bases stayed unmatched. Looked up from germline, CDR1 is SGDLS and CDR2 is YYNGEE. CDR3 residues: CASSADGTGPTEAFF. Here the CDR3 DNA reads TGTGCCAGCAGCGCCGACGGGACAGGTCCCACTGAAGCTTTCTTT.

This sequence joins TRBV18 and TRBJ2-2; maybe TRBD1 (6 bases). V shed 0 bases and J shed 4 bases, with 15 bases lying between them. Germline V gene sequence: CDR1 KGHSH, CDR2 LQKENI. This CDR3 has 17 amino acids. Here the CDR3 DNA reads TGTGCCAGCTCACCACCTAATGGGGGCTGGGCCACCGGGGAGCTGTTTTTT. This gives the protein CASSPPNGGWATGELFF.

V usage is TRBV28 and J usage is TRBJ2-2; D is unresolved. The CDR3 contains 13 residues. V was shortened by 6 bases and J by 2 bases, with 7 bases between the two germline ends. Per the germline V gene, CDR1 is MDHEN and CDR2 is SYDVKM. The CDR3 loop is CASRVTNTGELFF. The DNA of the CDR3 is TGTGCCAGCAGAGTAACAAACACCGGGGAGCTGTTTTTT. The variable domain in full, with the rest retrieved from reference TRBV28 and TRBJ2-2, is DVKVTQSSRYLVKRTGEKVFLECVQDMDHENMFWYRQDPGLGLRLIYFSYDVKMKEKGDIPEGYSVSREKKERFSLILESASTNQTSMYLCASRVTNTGELFFGEGSRLTVL.

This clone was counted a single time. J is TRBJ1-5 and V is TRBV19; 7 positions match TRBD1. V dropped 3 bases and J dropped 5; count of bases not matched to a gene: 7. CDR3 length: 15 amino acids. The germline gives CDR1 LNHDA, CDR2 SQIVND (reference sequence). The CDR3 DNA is TGTGCCAGTAGTATGTATAGGGGGCATGATCAGCCCCAGCATTTT. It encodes CASSMYRGHDQPQHF. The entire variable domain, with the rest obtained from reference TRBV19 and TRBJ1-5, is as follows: DGGITQSPKYLFRKEGQNVTLSCEQNLNHDAMYWYRQDPGQGLRLIYYSQIVNDFQKGDIAEGYSVSREKKESFPLTVTSAQKNPTAFYLCASSMYRGHDQPQHFGDGTRLSIL.

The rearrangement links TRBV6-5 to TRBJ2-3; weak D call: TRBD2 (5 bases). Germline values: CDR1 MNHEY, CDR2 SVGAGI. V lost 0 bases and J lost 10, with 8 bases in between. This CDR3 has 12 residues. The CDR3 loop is CASSYSAGAQYF. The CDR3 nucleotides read TGTGCCAGCAGTTACTCGGCCGGGGCGCAGTATTTT.

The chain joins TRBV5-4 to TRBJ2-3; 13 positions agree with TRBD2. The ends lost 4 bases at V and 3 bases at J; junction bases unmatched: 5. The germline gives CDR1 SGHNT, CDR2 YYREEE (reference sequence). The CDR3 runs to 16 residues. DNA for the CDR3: TGTGCCAGCAGCACGGGGACTAGCGGGACAACAGATACGCAGTATTTT. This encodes CASSTGTSGTTDTQYF.

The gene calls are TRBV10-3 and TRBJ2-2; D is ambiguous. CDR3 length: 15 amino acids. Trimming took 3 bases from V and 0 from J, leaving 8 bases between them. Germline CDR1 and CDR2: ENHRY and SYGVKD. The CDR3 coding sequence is TGTGCCATCAGTGATACCCTCGCGAACACCGGGGAGCTGTTTTTT. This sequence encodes CAISDTLANTGELFF.

The CDR3 region has the DNA TGTGCCAGCAGTTTATCGGCCGGGAACTACGAGCAGTACTTC. This encodes CASSLSAGNYEQYF. This chain connects TRBV27 to TRBJ2-7; D perhaps matches TRBD2 (5 bases). The CDR3 is 14 amino acids. CDR1 and CDR2 (germline): MNHEY, SMNVEV (reference sequence). The V gene lost 0 bases and the J gene lost 3 bases, with 9 bases spanning the gap.

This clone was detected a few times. The DNA of the CDR3 is TGTGCCACCGCGGAGTGGGGGAACACCGGGGAGCTGTTTTTT. This translates into CATAEWGNTGELFF. V and J are TRBV24-1 and TRBJ2-2; D call uncertain. V lost 9 bases to trimming and J lost 1 base, with 11 bases between them. The germline V gene has CDR1 KGHDR and CDR2 SFDVKD. The CDR3 loop spans 14 amino acids.

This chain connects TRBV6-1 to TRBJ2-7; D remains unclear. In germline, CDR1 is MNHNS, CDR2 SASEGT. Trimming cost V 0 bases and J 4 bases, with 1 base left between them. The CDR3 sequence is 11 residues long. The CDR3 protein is CASSEAYEQYF. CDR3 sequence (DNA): TGTGCCAGCAGTGAAGCTTACGAGCAGTACTTC.

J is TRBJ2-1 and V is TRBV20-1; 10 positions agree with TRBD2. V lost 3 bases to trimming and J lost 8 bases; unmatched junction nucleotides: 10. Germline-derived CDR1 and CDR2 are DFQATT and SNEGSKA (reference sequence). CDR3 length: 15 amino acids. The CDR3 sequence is CSASLPAGGLDEQFF. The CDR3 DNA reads TGCAGTGCTAGTCTTCCAGCGGGAGGGCTGGATGAGCAGTTCTTC.

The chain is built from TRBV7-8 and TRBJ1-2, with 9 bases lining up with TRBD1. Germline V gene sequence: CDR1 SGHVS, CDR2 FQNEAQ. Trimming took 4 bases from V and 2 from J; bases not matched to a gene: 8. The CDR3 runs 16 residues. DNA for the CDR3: TGTGCCAGCAGCTCTTATGGGACAGGGCGAAACTATGGCTACACCTTC. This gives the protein CASSSYGTGRNYGYTF.

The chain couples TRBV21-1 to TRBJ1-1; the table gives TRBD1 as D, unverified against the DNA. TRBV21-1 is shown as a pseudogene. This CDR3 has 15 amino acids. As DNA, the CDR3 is TGTGCCAGCAGCAAGAGGGGACAGGGTATTGGTGAAGCTTTCTTT. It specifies CASSKRGQGIGEAFF.

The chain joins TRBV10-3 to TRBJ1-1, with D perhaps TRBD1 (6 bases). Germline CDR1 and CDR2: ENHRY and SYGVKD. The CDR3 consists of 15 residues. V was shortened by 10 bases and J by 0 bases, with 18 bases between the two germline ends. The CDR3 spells CATASGQNMNTEAFF. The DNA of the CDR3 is TGTGCCACGGCATCCGGACAGAACATGAACACTGAAGCTTTCTTT.

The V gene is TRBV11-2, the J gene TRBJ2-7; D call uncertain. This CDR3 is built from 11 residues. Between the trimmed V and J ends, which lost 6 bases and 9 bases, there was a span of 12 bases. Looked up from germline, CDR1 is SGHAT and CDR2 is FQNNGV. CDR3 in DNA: TGTGCCAGCAGACGAGGAACGTTGCAGTACTTC. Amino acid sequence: CASRRGTLQYF.

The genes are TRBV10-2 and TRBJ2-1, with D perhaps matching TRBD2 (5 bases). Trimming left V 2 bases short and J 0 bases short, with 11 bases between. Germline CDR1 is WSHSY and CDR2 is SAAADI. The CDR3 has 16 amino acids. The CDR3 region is CASSERELGSYNEQFF. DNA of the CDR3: TGCGCCAGCAGTGAGCGGGAATTGGGCTCCTACAATGAGCAGTTCTTC.